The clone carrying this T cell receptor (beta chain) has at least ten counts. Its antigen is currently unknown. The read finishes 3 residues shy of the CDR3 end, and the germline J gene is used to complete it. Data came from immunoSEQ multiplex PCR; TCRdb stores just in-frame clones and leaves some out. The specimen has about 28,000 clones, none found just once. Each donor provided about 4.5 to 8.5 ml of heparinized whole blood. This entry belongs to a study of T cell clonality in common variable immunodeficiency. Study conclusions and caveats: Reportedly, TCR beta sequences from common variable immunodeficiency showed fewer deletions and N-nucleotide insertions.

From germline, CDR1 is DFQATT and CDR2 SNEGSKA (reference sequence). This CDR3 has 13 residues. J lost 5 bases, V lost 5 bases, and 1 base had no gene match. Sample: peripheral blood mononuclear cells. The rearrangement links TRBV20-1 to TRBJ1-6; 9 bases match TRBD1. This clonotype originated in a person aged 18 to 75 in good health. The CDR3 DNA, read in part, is TGCAGTGCTTGGGACAGGGATAATTCACCC. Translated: CSAWDRDNSP. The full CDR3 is CSAWDRDNSPLHF.